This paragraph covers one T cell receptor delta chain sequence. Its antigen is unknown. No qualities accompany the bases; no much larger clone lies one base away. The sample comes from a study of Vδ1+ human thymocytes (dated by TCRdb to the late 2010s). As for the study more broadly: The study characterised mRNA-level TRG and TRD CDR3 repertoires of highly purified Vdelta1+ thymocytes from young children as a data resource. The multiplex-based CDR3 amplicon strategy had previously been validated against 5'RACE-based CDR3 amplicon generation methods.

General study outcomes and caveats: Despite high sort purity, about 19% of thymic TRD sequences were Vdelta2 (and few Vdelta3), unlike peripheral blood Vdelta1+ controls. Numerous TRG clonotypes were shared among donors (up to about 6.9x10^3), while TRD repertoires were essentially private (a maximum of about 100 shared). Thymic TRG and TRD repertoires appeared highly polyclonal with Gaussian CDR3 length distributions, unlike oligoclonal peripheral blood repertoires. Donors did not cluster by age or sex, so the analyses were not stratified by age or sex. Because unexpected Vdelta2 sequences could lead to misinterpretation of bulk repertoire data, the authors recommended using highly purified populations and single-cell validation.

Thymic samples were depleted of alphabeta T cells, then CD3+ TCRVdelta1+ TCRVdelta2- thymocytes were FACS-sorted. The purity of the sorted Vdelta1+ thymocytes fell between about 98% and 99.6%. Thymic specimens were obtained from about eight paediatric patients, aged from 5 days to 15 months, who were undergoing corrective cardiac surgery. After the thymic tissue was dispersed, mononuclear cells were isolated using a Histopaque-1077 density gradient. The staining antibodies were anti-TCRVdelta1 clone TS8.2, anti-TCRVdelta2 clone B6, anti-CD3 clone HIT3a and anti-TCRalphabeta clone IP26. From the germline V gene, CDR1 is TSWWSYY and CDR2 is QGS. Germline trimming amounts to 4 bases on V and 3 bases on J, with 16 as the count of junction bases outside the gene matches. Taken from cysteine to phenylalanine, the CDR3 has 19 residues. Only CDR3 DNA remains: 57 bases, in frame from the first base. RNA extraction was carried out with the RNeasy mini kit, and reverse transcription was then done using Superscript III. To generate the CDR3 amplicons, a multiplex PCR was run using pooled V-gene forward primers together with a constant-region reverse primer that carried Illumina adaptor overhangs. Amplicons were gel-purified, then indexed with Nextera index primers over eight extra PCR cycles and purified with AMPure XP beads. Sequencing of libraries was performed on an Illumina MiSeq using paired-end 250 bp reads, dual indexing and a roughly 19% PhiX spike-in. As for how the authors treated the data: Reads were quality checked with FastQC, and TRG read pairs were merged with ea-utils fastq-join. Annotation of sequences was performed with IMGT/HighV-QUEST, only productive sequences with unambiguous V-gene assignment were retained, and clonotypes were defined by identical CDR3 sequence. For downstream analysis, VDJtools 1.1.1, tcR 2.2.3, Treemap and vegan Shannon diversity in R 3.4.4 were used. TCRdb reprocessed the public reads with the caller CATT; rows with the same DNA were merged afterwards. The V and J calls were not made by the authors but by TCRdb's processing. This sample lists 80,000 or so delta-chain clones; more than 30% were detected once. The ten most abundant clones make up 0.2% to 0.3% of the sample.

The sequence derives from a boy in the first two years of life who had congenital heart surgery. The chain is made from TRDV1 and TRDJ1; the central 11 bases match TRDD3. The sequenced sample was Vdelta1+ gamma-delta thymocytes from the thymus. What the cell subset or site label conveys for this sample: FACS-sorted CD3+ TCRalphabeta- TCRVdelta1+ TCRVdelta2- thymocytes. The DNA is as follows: TGTGCTCTTGGGGGACCGTCCCCTACGCCCTGGGGGATACCCGATAAACTCATCTTT. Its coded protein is CALGGPSPTPWGIPDKLIF.